Listed below are T cell receptor beta chains from one sample, sequenced in a study of blood T cell repertoires in COVID-19. Profiling relied on immunoSEQ multiplex PCR, and the TCRdb table lists in-frame clones only, not all of them. The table has over 100,000 clones, approximately 91% seen once; the top ten hold around 5.5%. Sequenced input: peripheral blood. These receptors were collected from a human donor in a cohort sampled during active COVID-19. Both conserved end residues are trimmed from each CDR3.

TRBJ1-5	TRBV3-1/TRBV3-2	ASSRGRNQPQH
TRBJ2-7	TRBV7-8	ASSSPGLGGYEQY
TRBJ2-3	TRBV5-1	ASSEGTVSYRTDTQY
TRBJ2-1	TRBV27	ASIPSQGFYNEQF
TRBJ1-2	TRBV12-3/TRBV12-4	ASSLGRGRGYT
TRBJ2-7	TRBV5-1	ASRKAGPDRNTYEQY
TRBJ1-4	TRBV9	ASSVGGGRVNEKLF
TRBJ2-2	TRBV28	ASSLDDRAVSYTGELF
TRBJ2-7	TRBV25-1	ASSEDRGSYEQY
TRBJ1-2	TRBV7-9	ASSSRTVVYGYT
TRBJ2-7	TRBV5-6	ASRGLAGSDEQY
TRBJ1-1	TRBV6-6	ASSHLILRWWSQAF
TRBJ1-1	TRBV7-2	ASTRRADTEAF
TRBJ2-1	TRBV19	ASSIGGQNYNEQF
TRBJ2-3	TRBV28	ASRPIAGGTTDTQY
TRBJ2-7	TRBV5-1	ASSEGQGASEQY
TRBJ2-1	TRBV27	ASKVGSSYNEQF
TRBJ1-1	TRBV12-3/TRBV12-4	ASSLGANTEAF
TRBJ2-3	TRBV13	ASSYTTWRTRKGDTQY
TRBJ1-1	TRBV19	ASSIQMNTEAF
TRBJ2-1	TRBV19	ASAAPNTEQF
TRBJ2-4	TRBV11-2	ASSSGTGRGKNIQY
TRBJ2-7	TRBV21-1	ATQRGEREGGPRPYEQY
TRBJ1-2	TRBV6-1	ASSEIGTGGYET
TRBJ2-1	TRBV28	ASSLGSPRSYNEQF
TRBJ2-3	TRBV2	ASSAGGGGDTQY
TRBJ1-5	TRBV20-1	SARGEIRSGNQPQH
TRBJ1-5	TRBV12-5	ASGLSGTGGGSNQPQH
TRBJ2-6	TRBV19	ASGGGGSGANVLT